This T cell receptor beta chain was observed in a study of cytomegalovirus exposure and HLA in healthy donors. Broader study findings: With further analysis later on, most CMV-associated TCR beta chains appeared HLA-restricted.

V gave up 4 bases and J gave up 2 bases, with 15 bases separating them. Germline V gene data show CDR1 as SGHRS and CDR2 as YFSETQ. The CDR3 runs to 15 residues. In regard to this clone: Its specificity is not known.

The PCR had 60 Vbeta and 13 Jbeta primers. Generated by immunoSEQ multiplex PCR, the TCRdb table keeps only in-frame clones and is missing some. In the table there are 150,000 to 200,000 clones, 65% to 80% of which are singletons. The TCR comes from a woman in her twenties or thirties in good health and CMV-seropositive. The sequenced sample consisted of PBMCs. The V gene is TRBV5-1, the J gene TRBJ2-5, with a possible D match to TRBD1 (6 bases). CDR3 amino acids: CASSLGVTGQETQYF. The DNA of the CDR3 is TGCGCCAGCAGCCTAGGTGTTACAGGGCAAGAGACCCAGTACTTC.